Listed below are T cell receptor beta chains from one sample, sequenced in a study of T-cell memory formation after mild COVID-19. TCRdb processed the 5' RACE reads anew with MiXCR; each CDR3 protein has one entry. The table records hundreds of thousands of distinct CDR3 sequences, 15% to 20% of them present only once. The sample comprised PBMCs or a T cell subset sorted from them (not recorded which). These receptor sequences come from an adult woman who had mild COVID-19 (a few samples of this study predate the infection). Cell type and time point are not known. The CDR3 runs from the conserved cysteine through the conserved F or W. D genes are given only for firm matches. Some rows mark clone size as missing; the rest say once, few, many or name a class of expanded clone.

v_call	d_call	j_call	clone_size	cdr3_aa	cdr3_nt
TRBV19	.	TRBJ1-2	.	CASSIPGTYGYTF	TGTGCCAGTAGTATCCCAGGGACCTATGGCTACACCTTC
TRBV29-1	.	TRBJ2-3	many	CSVEERADTDTQYF	TGCAGCGTTGAAGAACGGGCCGACACAGATACGCAGTATTTT
TRBV6-2/TRBV6-3	.	TRBJ1-5	few	CASSYFRDQPQHF	TGTGCCAGCAGTTACTTTCGGGATCAGCCCCAGCATTTT
TRBV6-5	.	TRBJ2-3	many	CASSYTGGSNTQYF	TGTGCCAGCAGTTACACGGGGGGCTCGAATACGCAGTATTTT
TRBV6-5	TRBD1	TRBJ1-5	.	CASSPTGSGANQPQHF	TGTGCCAGCAGTCCGACAGGGAGCGGGGCCAATCAGCCCCAGCATTTT
TRBV20-1	.	TRBJ2-1	.	CSGGASSGEQFF	TGCAGTGGGGGGGCCAGCTCGGGTGAGCAGTTCTTC
TRBV6-1	.	TRBJ2-7	once	CASTIVFEQYF	TGTGCCAGCACCATTGTCTTCGAGCAGTACTTC
TRBV5-1	TRBD1	TRBJ1-5	few	CASRPSQGAQPQHF	TGCGCCAGCAGACCCTCACAGGGGGCTCAGCCCCAGCATTTT
TRBV7-6	TRBD1	TRBJ2-5	.	CASSRRDRGTETQYF	TGTGCCAGCAGCCGCCGGGACAGGGGGACAGAGACCCAGTACTTC
TRBV11-2	.	TRBJ2-1	few	CASSLEDGQNNEQFF	TGTGCCAGCAGCCTGGAGGACGGACAGAACAATGAGCAGTTCTTC
TRBV5-1	.	TRBJ2-7	few	CASSYNKQEQYF	TGCGCCAGCAGCTACAACAAACAGGAGCAGTACTTC
TRBV3-1	TRBD2	TRBJ2-3	.	CASSQDRRLAGLYF	TGTGCCAGCAGCCAAGATAGGAGGCTAGCGGGGTTGTATTTT
TRBV24-1	.	TRBJ2-7	.	CATSAGTAAYEQYF	TGTGCCACCAGTGCCGGGACCGCAGCCTACGAGCAGTACTTC
TRBV2	TRBD1	TRBJ2-5	.	CASSQQGYKTQYF	TGTGCCAGCAGCCAACAGGGGTACAAGACCCAGTACTTC
TRBV20-1	.	TRBJ1-4	.	CSPEGGQYSTNEKLFF	TGCAGTCCCGAAGGAGGGCAGTATTCAACTAATGAAAAACTGTTTTTT
TRBV2	.	TRBJ2-1	.	CASSRDLRGGEQFF	TGTGCCAGCAGCCGGGACCTCCGGGGCGGCGAGCAGTTCTTC
TRBV5-1	TRBD2	TRBJ2-1	many	CASSFLGLGLGSYNEQFF	TGCGCCAGCAGCTTTCTGGGTCTCGGACTAGGTTCCTACAATGAGCAGTTCTTC